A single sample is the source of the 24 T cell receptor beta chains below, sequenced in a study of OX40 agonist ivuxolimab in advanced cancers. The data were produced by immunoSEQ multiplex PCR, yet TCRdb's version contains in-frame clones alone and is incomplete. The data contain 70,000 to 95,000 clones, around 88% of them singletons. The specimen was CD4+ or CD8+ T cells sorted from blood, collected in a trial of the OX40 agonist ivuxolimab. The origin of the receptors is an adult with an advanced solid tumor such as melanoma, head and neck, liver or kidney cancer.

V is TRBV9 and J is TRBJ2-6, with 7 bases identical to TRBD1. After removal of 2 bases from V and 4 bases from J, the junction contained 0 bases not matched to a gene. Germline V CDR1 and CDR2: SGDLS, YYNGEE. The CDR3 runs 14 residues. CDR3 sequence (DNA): TGTGCCAGCAGCGTGGGACAGGGGGCCAACGTCCTGACTTTC. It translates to CASSVGQGANVLTF.

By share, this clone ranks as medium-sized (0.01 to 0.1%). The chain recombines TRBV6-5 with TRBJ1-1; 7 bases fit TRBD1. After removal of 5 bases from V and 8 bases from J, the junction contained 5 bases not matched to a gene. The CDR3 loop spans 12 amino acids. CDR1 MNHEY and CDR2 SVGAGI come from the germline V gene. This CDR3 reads CASSLGGGEAFF. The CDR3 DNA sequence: TGTGCCAGCAGTCTAGGGGGCGGGGAAGCTTTCTTT.

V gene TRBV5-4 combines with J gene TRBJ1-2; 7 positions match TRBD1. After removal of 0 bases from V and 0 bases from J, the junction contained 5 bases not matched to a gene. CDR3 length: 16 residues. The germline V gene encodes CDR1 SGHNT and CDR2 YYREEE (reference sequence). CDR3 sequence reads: CASSLGGDSSNYGYTF. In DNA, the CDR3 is TGTGCCAGCAGCTTGGGGGGGGACAGCTCTAACTATGGCTACACCTTC.

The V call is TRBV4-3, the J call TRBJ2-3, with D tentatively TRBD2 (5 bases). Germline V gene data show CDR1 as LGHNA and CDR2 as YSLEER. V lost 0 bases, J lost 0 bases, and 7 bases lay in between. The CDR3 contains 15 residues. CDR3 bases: TGCGCCAGCAGCCAAGATAGCGCCAGCACAGATACGCAGTATTTT. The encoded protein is CASSQDSASTDTQYF.

The CDR3 spells CASSQHTSAGQTNTGELFF. The DNA of the CDR3 is TGCGCCAGCAGCCAACACACTTCCGCGGGACAGACGAACACCGGGGAGCTGTTTTTT. V and J are TRBV4-3 and TRBJ2-2; D might be TRBD1 (7 bases). The CDR3 contains 19 residues. CDR1 is LGHNA, CDR2 YSLEER, per germline. Between the trimmed V and J ends, which lost 2 bases and 0 bases, there was a span of 19 bases.

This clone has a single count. This CDR3 reads CASSPTEYGYTF. CDR3 nucleotides: TGTGCCAGCAGTCCGACAGAGTATGGCTACACCTTC. J is TRBJ1-2 and V is TRBV6-6; weak D call: TRBD1 (5 bases). The CDR3 contains 12 residues. V lost 5 bases to trimming and J lost 5 bases, with 9 bases between them. Germline CDR1 and CDR2: MNHNY and SVGAGI (reference sequence).

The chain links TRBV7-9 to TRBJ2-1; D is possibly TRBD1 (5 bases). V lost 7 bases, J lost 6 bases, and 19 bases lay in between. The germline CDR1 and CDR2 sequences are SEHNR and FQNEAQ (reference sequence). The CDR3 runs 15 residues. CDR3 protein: CASTNRARVGNEQFF. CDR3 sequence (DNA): TGTGCCAGCACCAATAGGGCCAGGGTGGGCAATGAGCAGTTCTTC.

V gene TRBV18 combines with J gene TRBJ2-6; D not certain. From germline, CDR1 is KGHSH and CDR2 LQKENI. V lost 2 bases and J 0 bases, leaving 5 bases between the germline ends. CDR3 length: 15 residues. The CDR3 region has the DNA TGTGCCAGCTCACCAAGGAACTCTGGGGCCAACGTCCTGACTTTC. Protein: CASSPRNSGANVLTF.

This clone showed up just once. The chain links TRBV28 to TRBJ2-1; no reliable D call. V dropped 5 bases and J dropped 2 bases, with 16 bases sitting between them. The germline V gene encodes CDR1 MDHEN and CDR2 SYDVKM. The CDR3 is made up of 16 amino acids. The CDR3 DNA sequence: TGTGCCAGCAGTACATTTCACTCGCAAACCTACAATGAGCAGTTCTTC. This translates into CASSTFHSQTYNEQFF.

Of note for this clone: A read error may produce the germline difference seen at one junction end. The CDR3 bases are TGTGCTAGCAGCAGTAACTCAGCAGAGACCCAGTACTTC. Protein sequence: CASSSNSAETQYF. The J gene is TRBJ2-5, the V gene TRBV7-7; D is ambiguous. Germline V CDR1 and CDR2: SSHAT, FNYEAQ (reference sequence). This CDR3 is 13 amino acids long.

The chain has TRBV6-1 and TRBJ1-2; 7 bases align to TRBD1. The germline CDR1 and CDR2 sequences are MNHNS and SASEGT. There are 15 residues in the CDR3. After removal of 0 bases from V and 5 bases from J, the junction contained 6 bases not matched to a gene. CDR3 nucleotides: TGTGCCAGCAGTGAAGCTACCGGACAGGTATATGGCTACACCTTC. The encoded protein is CASSEATGQVYGYTF.

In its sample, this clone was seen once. As DNA, the CDR3 is TGTGCCAGCAGCTTAGCAGGAGGGCAGGGCGAGCAGTACTTC. Translating it yields CASSLAGGQGEQYF. This sequence joins TRBV7-9 and TRBJ2-7, with D possibly being TRBD2 (6 bases). Trimming cost V 0 bases and J 6 bases, with 12 bases left between them. CDR1 and CDR2 from the germline V gene are SEHNR and FQNEAQ (reference sequence). This CDR3 is built from 14 residues.

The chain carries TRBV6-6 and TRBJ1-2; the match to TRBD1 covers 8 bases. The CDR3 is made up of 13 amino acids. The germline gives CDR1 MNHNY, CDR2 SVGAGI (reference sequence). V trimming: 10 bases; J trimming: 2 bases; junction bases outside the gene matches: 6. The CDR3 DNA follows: TGTGCCATTTCGGACAGGGAGAACTATGGCTACACCTTC. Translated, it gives CAISDRENYGYTF.

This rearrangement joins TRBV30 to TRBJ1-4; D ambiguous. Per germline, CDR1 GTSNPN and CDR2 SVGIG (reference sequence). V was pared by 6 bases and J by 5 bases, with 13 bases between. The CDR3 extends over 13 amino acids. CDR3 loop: CACRVWSNEKLFF. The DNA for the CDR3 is TGTGCCTGCCGGGTCTGGTCAAATGAAAAACTGTTTTTT. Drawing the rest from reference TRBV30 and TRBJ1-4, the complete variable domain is SQTIHQWPATLVQPVGSPLSLECTVEGTSNPNLYWYRQAAGRGLQLLFYSVGIGQISSEVPQNLSASRPQDRQFILSSKKLLLSDSGFYLCACRVWSNEKLFFGSGTQLSVL.

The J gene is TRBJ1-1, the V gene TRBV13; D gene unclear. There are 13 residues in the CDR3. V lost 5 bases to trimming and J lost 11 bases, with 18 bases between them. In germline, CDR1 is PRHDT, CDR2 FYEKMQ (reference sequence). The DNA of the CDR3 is TGTGCCAGCAGCCCCGGGAGCCTTGAGATGGCTTTCTTT. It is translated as CASSPGSLEMAFF.

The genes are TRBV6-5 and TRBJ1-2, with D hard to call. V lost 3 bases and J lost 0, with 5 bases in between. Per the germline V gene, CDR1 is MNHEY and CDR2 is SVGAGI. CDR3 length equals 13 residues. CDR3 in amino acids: CASSYEANYGYTF. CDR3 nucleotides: TGTGCCAGCAGTTATGAGGCTAACTATGGCTACACCTTC.

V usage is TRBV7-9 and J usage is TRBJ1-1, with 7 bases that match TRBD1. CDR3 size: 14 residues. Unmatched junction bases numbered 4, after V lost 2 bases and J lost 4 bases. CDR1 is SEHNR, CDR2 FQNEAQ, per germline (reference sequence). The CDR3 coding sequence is TGTGCCAGCAGCTTAAAGGGGGCCACCACTGAAGCTTTCTTT. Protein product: CASSLKGATTEAFF.

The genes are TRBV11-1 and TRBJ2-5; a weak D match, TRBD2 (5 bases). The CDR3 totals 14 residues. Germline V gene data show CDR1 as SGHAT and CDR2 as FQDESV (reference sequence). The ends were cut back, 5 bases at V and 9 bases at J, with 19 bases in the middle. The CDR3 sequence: CASSPSRTLIAQYF. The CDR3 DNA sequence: TGTGCCAGCAGCCCATCGAGGACTCTCATCGCCCAGTACTTC. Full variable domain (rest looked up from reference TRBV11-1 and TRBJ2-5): EAEVAQSPRYKITEKSQAVAFWCDPISGHATLYWYRQILGQGPELLVQFQDESVVDDSQLPKDRFSAERLKGVDSTLKIQPAELGDSAMYLCASSPSRTLIAQYFGPGTRLLVL.

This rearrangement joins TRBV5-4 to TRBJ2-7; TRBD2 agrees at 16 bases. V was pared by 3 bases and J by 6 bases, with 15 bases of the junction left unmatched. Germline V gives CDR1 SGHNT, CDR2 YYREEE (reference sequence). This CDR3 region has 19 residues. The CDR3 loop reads CASSSTLPGLAGGGAEQYF. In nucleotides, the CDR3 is TGTGCCAGCAGCTCCACACTTCCGGGACTAGCGGGAGGGGGTGCCGAGCAGTACTTC.

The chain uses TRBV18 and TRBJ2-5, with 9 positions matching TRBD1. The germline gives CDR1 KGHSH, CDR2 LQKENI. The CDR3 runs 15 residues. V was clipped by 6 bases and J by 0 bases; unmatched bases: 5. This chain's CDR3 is CASSRDRAHQETQYF. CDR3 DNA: TGTGCCAGCTCGAGGGACAGGGCCCACCAAGAGACCCAGTACTTC.

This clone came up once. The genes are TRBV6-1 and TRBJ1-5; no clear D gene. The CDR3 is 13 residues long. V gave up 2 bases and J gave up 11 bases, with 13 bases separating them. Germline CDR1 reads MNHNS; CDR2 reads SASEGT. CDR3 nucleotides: TGTGCCAGCAGTGAAATTGCGGGGTGGGCCCAGCATTTT. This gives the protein CASSEIAGWAQHF.

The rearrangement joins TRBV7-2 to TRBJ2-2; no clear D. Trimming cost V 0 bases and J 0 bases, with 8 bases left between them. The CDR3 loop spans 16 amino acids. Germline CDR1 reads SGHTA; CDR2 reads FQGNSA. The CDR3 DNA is TGTGCCAGCAGCTTAGCAAGGAGCCCGAACACCGGGGAGCTGTTTTTT. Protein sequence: CASSLARSPNTGELFF.

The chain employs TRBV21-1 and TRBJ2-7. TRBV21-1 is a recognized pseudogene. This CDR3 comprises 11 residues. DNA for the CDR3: TGTGCCAGCAGTTCACCCTACGAGCAGTACTTC. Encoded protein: CASSSPYEQYF.

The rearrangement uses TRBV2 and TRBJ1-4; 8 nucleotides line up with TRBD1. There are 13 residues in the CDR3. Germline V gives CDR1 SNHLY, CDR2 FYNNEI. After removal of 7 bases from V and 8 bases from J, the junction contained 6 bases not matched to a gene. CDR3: CASTQGAGEKLFF. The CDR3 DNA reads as TGTGCCAGCACGCAGGGGGCGGGAGAAAAACTGTTTTTT.